The T cell receptor (beta chain) under discussion was sequenced for a study of glioma-infiltrating T cells after dendritic cell vaccination. Study in general: Dendritic cells derived from monocytes and pulsed with autologous tumor lysate formed the vaccine.

Sequenced by immunoSEQ multiplex PCR; TCRdb stores in-frame clones only, minus some. The sample shows 75,000 to 95,000 clones, about 81% of them seen only once. This CDR3 contains 16 residues. V shed 4 bases, J shed 8 bases, and the junction held 9 bases outside the gene matches. Germline CDR1 reads SGHRS; CDR2 reads YFSETQ. This sample's time point: after dendritic cell vaccination, including at tumor progression/relapse. This rearrangement joins TRBV5-1 to TRBJ1-4; 12 nucleotides agree with TRBD1. This sequence originates from a human donor with glioblastoma. The material was blood, obtained after dendritic cell vaccination. In nucleotides, the CDR3 is TGCGCCAGCAGCACCGGGACAGGGGGCGGATTCGAAAAACTGTTTTTT. This encodes CASSTGTGGGFEKLFF.